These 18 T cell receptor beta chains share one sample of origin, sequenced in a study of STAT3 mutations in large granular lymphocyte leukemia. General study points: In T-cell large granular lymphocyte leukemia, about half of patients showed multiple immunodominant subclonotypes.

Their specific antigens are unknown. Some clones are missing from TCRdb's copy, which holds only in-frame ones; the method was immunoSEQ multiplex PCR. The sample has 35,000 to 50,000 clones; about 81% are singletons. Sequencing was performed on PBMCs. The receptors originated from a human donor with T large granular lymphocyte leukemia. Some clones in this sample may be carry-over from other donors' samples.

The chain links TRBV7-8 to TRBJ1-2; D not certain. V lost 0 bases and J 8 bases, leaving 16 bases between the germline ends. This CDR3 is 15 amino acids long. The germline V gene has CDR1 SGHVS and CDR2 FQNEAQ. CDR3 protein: CASSLAGAGWRGYTF. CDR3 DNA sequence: TGTGCCAGCAGCTTAGCGGGTGCTGGGTGGAGGGGCTACACCTTC.

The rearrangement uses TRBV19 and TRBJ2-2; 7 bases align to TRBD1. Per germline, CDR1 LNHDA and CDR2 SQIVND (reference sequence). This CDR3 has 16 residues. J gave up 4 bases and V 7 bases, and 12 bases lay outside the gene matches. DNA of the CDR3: TGTGCCAGTACTCACACTCTGGCAGGGGGCACCGGGGAGCTGTTTTTT. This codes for CASTHTLAGGTGELFF.

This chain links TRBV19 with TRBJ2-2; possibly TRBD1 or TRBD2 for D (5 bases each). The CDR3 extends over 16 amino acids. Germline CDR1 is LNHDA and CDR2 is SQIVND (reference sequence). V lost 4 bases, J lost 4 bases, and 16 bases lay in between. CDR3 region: CASSTPSGGITGELFF. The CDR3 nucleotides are TGTGCCAGTAGTACCCCCTCTGGGGGAATCACCGGGGAGCTGTTTTTT.

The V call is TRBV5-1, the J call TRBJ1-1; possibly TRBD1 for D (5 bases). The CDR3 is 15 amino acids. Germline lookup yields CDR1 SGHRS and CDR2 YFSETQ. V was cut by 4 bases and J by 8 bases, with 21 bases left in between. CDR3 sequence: CASSTNDRFSQEAFF. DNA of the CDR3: TGCGCCAGCAGCACCAATGACAGATTTTCCCAAGAAGCTTTCTTT. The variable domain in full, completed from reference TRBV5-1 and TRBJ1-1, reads KAGVTQTPRYLIKTRGQQVTLSCSPISGHRSVSWYQQTPGQGLQFLFEYFSETQRNKGNFPGRFSGRQFSNSRSEMNVSTLELGDSALYLCASSTNDRFSQEAFFGQGTRLTVV.

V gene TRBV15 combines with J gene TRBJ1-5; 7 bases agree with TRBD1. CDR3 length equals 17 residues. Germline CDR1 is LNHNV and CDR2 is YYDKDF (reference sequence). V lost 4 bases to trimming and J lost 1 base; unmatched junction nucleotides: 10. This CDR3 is CATSNRQGKGSNQPQHF. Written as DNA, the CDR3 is TGTGCCACCAGCAACCGACAGGGTAAAGGGAGCAATCAGCCCCAGCATTTT.

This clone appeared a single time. The CDR3: CASSRGGMDEQYF. Here the CDR3 DNA reads TGTGCCAGCAGCAGGGGGGGCATGGACGAGCAGTACTTC. V is TRBV28 and J is TRBJ2-7, with D possibly being TRBD1 or TRBD2 (7 bases each). This CDR3 contains 13 residues. V was clipped by 6 bases and J by 5 bases, with 14 bases between them. Looked up from germline, CDR1 is MDHEN and CDR2 is SYDVKM.

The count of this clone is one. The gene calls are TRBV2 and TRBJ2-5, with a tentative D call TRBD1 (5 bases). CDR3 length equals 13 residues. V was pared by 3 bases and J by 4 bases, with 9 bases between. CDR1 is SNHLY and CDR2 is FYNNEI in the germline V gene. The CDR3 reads CASSEEQGETQYF. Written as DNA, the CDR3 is TGTGCCAGCAGTGAGGAGCAGGGAGAGACCCAGTACTTC.

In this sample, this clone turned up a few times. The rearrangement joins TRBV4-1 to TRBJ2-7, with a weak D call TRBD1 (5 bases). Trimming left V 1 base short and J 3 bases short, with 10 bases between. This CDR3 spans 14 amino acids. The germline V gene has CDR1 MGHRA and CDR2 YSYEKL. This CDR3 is CASSQGTPGYEQYF. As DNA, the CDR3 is TGCGCCAGCAGCCAAGGGACACCTGGCTACGAGCAGTACTTC.

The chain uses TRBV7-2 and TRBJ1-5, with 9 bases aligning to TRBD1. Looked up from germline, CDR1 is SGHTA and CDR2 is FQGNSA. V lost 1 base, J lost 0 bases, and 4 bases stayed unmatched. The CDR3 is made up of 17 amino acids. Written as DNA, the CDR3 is TGTGCCAGCAGCTTAGGACAGGGGGGTAATAGCAATCAGCCCCAGCATTTT. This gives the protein CASSLGQGGNSNQPQHF.

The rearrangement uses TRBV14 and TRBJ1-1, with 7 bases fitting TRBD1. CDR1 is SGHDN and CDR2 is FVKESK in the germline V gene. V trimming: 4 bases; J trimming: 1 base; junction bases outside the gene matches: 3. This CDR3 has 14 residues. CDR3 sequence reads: CASSPWDRNTEAFF. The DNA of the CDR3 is TGTGCCAGCAGCCCCTGGGACAGGAACACTGAAGCTTTCTTT.

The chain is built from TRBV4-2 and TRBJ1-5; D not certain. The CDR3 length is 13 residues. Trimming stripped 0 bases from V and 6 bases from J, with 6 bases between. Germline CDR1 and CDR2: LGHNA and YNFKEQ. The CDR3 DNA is TGTGCCAGCAGCCAAGATTTGGGTCAGCCCCAGCATTTT. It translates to CASSQDLGQPQHF.

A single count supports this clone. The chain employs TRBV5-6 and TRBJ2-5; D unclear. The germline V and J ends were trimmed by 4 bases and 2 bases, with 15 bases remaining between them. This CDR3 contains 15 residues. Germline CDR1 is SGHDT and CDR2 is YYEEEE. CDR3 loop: CASSPSRFLQETQYF. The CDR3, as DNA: TGTGCCAGCAGCCCGTCCCGGTTCTTGCAAGAGACCCAGTACTTC.

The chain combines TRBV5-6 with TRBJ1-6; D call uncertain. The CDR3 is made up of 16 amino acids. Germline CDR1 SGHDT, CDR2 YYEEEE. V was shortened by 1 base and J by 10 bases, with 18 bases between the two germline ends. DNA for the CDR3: TGTGCCAGCAGCTTGCCTGGACGCAACGACCGATCACCCCTCCACTTT. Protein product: CASSLPGRNDRSPLHF.

The CDR3 reads CATSSLQWVREADTEAFF. Here the CDR3 DNA reads TGTGCCACCAGCAGTCTCCAGTGGGTCCGGGAGGCCGACACTGAAGCTTTCTTT. This chain uses TRBV15 with TRBJ1-1; D is uncertain. V lost 3 bases and J 3 bases, leaving 23 bases between the germline ends. The V gene's germline CDR1 is LNHNV and CDR2 YYDKDF (reference sequence). CDR3 length: 18 residues.

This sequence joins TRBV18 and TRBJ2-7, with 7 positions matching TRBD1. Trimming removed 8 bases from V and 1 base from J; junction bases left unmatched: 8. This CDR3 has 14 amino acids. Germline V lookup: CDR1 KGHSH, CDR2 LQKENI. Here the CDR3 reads CASRGDSRSYEQYV. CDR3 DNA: TGTGCCAGCCGAGGGGACAGTCGTTCCTACGAGCAGTACGTC.

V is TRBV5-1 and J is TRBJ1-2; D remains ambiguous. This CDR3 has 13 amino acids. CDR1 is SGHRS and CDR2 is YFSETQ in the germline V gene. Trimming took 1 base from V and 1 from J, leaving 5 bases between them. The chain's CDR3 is CASSLKGNYGYTF. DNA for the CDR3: TGCGCCAGCAGCTTGAAGGGTAACTATGGCTACACCTTC.

The CDR3 loop reads CASSLVAGGIETQYF. In DNA, the CDR3 is TGTGCCAGCAGCTTAGTCGCGGGGGGGATAGAGACCCAGTACTTC. The chain is built from TRBV7-6 and TRBJ2-5, with 9 bases identical to TRBD2. Germline V gene sequence: CDR1 SGHVS, CDR2 FNYEAQ. With 1 base clipped from V and 4 bases from J, the junction kept 4 bases outside the gene matches. The CDR3 has 15 amino acids.

The chain's CDR3 is CASSLSYNEQFF. CDR3 in DNA: TGCGCCAGCAGCCTGTCATACAATGAGCAGTTCTTC. This chain uses TRBV5-1 with TRBJ2-1; D is uncertain. CDR1 and CDR2 (germline): SGHRS, YFSETQ. The V gene lost 4 bases and the J gene lost 4 bases, with 6 bases spanning the gap. This CDR3 contains 12 residues.